Shown below are 19 T cell receptor beta chains from a single sample sequenced in a study of cytomegalovirus exposure and HLA in healthy donors. 13 Jbeta primers and 60 Vbeta primers were used for the PCR. The method was immunoSEQ multiplex PCR; TCRdb's version includes in-frame clones alone and lacks a portion of them. The sample lists roughly 92,000 clones, approximately 80% seen once, with roughly 4% in the top ten. Sequencing input: PBMCs. Every receptor here comes from a woman in her 70s in good health and CMV-seropositive.

The J gene is TRBJ2-7, the V gene TRBV5-4, with 14 bases that match TRBD2. Germline loops: CDR1 SGHNT, CDR2 YYREEE (reference sequence). Losses at the gene ends were 4 bases for V and 6 bases for J; bases not matched to a gene: 6. This CDR3 is 15 amino acids long. CDR3 sequence reads: CASSTGLAGVLEQYF. DNA for the CDR3: TGTGCCAGCAGCACGGGACTAGCGGGAGTACTCGAGCAGTACTTC.

The chain couples TRBV9 to TRBJ1-5; D gene ambiguous. The CDR3 loop spans 14 amino acids. Germline V gene data show CDR1 as SGDLS and CDR2 as YYNGEE. With 4 bases removed from V and 5 bases from J, the gap between germline ends came to 13 bases. Here the CDR3 reads CASSPPDWDQPQHF. The CDR3, as DNA: TGTGCCAGCAGCCCACCGGACTGGGATCAGCCCCAGCATTTT.

About this clone itself: Other DNA sequences in the sample encode the same CDR3. The genes are TRBV7-2 and TRBJ1-2; perhaps TRBD1 as D (5 bases). Germline V lookup: CDR1 SGHTA, CDR2 FQGNSA. Trimming shortened V by 1 base and J by 0 bases, and 9 bases separated the two germline ends. The CDR3 extends over 15 amino acids. DNA of the CDR3: TGTGCCAGCAGCTTAGGGCAGGGAACTAACTATGGCTACACCTTC. Translated: CASSLGQGTNYGYTF.

The V gene is TRBV28, the J gene TRBJ2-7; 9 positions match TRBD1. V lost 6 bases and J lost 2; bases outside the gene matches: 5. CDR3 length: 14 amino acids. Germline CDR1 MDHEN, CDR2 SYDVKM. This CDR3 reads CASSPRDRAYEQYF. Written as DNA, the CDR3 is TGTGCCAGCAGCCCCCGGGACAGGGCCTACGAGCAGTACTTC. The full variable domain, its missing parts supplied by reference TRBV28 and TRBJ2-7, is DVKVTQSSRYLVKRTGEKVFLECVQDMDHENMFWYRQDPGLGLRLIYFSYDVKMKEKGDIPEGYSVSREKKERFSLILESASTNQTSMYLCASSPRDRAYEQYFGPGTRLTVT.

The gene calls are TRBV6-5 and TRBJ1-1; possible D gene TRBD1, 5 bases. The CDR3 covers 14 residues. The germline gives CDR1 MNHEY, CDR2 SVGAGI. V lost 5 bases, J lost 2 bases, and 12 bases lay in between. CDR3 in amino acids: CASSRTRLNTEAFF. The CDR3 bases are TGTGCCAGCAGTCGGACAAGATTAAACACTGAAGCTTTCTTT.

V is TRBV5-6 and J is TRBJ2-5; possible D gene TRBD1, 6 bases. With the DNA end fitting TRBJ2-7 better, the J assignment may be wrong. The V gene's germline CDR1 is SGHDT and CDR2 YYEEEE. The CDR3 has 14 residues. CDR3 amino acids: CASSYRQVPYEQYF. DNA for the CDR3: TGTGCCAGCAGCTATCGACAGGTACCCTACGAGCAGTACTTC.

V gene TRBV29-1 combines with J gene TRBJ1-2; D perhaps matches TRBD1 (5 bases). Trimming pared 7 bases from V and 8 bases from J, leaving 20 bases between. In germline, CDR1 is SQVTM, CDR2 ANQGSEA. This CDR3 is built from 13 residues. This chain's CDR3 is CSAPGRESGGYTF. CDR3 in DNA: TGCAGCGCCCCGGGGCGGGAGTCTGGGGGCTACACCTTC.

The chain couples TRBV7-9 to TRBJ2-1, with D possibly TRBD1 on 6 matching bases. This CDR3 region has 16 residues. Germline CDR1 SEHNR, CDR2 FQNEAQ (reference sequence). Trimming took 2 bases from V and 6 from J, leaving 17 bases between them. The CDR3 is CASSLTGQLGGNEQFF. The CDR3 nucleotides read TGTGCCAGCAGCTTAACCGGACAGCTTGGCGGCAATGAGCAGTTCTTC.

In regard to this clone: Relative to the germline gene, one junction end is altered; a read error may explain this. The V call is TRBV30, the J call TRBJ1-2; D is possibly TRBD1 (6 bases). This CDR3 is built from 11 residues. The germline gives CDR1 GTSNPN, CDR2 SVGIG (reference sequence). This CDR3 reads CAWHWGGTRAF. In nucleotides, the CDR3 is TGTGCCTGGCACTGGGGGGGCACCCGTGCCTTC.

Written as DNA, the CDR3 is TGTGCCAGCAGTTTTCGGACTATCCAAGAGACCCAGTACTTC. Protein: CASSFRTIQETQYF. The chain carries TRBV28 and TRBJ2-5, with D perhaps matching TRBD2 (6 bases). This CDR3 has 14 residues. V was shortened by 3 bases and J by 1 base, with 9 bases between the two germline ends. Per germline, CDR1 MDHEN and CDR2 SYDVKM.

This clone has just one count. V usage is TRBV7-2 and J usage is TRBJ2-3; D not certain. The CDR3 totals 11 residues. V was shortened by 5 bases and J by 5 bases, with 5 bases between the two germline ends. Germline loops: CDR1 SGHTA, CDR2 FQGNSA. CDR3 DNA: TGTGCCAGCAGCCTAAAAGATACGCAGTATTTT. Translated: CASSLKDTQYF.

The chain joins TRBV7-3 to TRBJ2-4, with D perhaps TRBD1 (5 bases). This CDR3 has 17 residues. Germline-derived CDR1 and CDR2 are SGHTA and FQGTGA. V lost 8 bases to trimming and J lost 0 bases, with 20 bases between them. The CDR3 region has the DNA TGTGCCAGCCACAAAGGGGCAGCTAGTTCAGCCAAAAACATTCAGTACTTC. It translates to CASHKGAASSAKNIQYF.

The chain is built from TRBV6-1 and TRBJ1-1; maybe TRBD1 (6 bases). The CDR3 contains 13 residues. V dropped 6 bases and J dropped 2 bases, with 10 bases sitting between them. From germline, CDR1 is MNHNS and CDR2 SASEGT. This CDR3 reads CASREQGNTEAFF. For the CDR3, the DNA is TGTGCCAGCAGGGAACAGGGAAACACTGAAGCTTTCTTT.

This sequence joins TRBV7-8 and TRBJ1-1; the D gene is possibly TRBD1 (6 bases). Trimming took 5 bases from V and 1 from J, leaving 20 bases between them. The CDR3 consists of 17 residues. Germline assignment: CDR1 SGHVS and CDR2 FQNEAQ. The CDR3 protein is CASSKQGRASWNTEAFF. The CDR3 DNA reads as TGTGCCAGCAGCAAACAGGGCCGGGCTTCCTGGAACACTGAAGCTTTCTTT.

This clone was observed once. The V gene is TRBV29-1, the J gene TRBJ2-3; 9 bases line up with TRBD1. The germline gives CDR1 SQVTM, CDR2 ANQGSEA. CDR3 length: 14 amino acids. The ends lost 3 bases at V and 1 base at J; junction bases unmatched: 2. CDR3 sequence (DNA): TGCAGCGTTGAGAGACAGGGGGGCACAGATACGCAGTATTTT. Translated: CSVERQGGTDTQYF.

V is TRBV19 and J is TRBJ1-2, with no clear D. The CDR3 totals 14 residues. The V gene lost 0 bases and the J gene lost 2 bases, with 7 bases spanning the gap. Germline CDR1 is LNHDA and CDR2 is SQIVND (reference sequence). CDR3 bases: TGTGCCAGTAGTATAGAGGGAGTAAACTATGGCTACACCTTC. Translating gives CASSIEGVNYGYTF.

The rearrangement links TRBV11-2 to TRBJ2-1; 10 bases are shared with TRBD2. The germline gives CDR1 SGHAT, CDR2 FQNNGV. The trim removed 5 bases at V and 3 bases at J, leaving 4 bases unmatched. The length of the CDR3 is 15 residues. CDR3 residues: CASSQGLANYNEQFF. The CDR3 DNA reads TGTGCCAGCAGCCAGGGACTAGCGAACTACAATGAGCAGTTCTTC.

The gene calls are TRBV10-3 and TRBJ1-4; D unclear. Germline values: CDR1 ENHRY, CDR2 SYGVKD. This CDR3 contains 13 residues. Trimming removed 0 bases from V and 5 bases from J, with 4 bases in between. CDR3 coding DNA: TGTGCCATCAGTGAGTCTCGGAATGAAAAACTGTTTTTT. It translates to CAISESRNEKLFF.

The chain recombines TRBV27 with TRBJ1-1; D is uncertain. Deletions cut 6 bases from V and 5 bases from J, with 13 bases between. The CDR3 has 13 residues. Germline CDR1 reads MNHEY; CDR2 reads SMNVEV (reference sequence). CDR3 residues: CASRARISTEAFF. The CDR3 DNA is TGTGCCAGCAGGGCTAGGATTTCTACTGAAGCTTTCTTT.